Presented here are 19 T cell receptor beta chains from one specimen sequenced in a study of regulatory T cells in long-lasting Graves disease. Time point in this sample: newly diagnosed GD, antithyroid drugs for less than 3 months. RNA from PBMCs was the source of the TCR library. Library construction for TCR beta used iRepertoire HTBI primers and Arm-PCR of CDR3 regions. Each CDR3 protein is one row after TCRdb ran MiXCR on the multiplex PCR reads. The table shows more than 400,000 distinct CDR3 sequences, with around 16% occurring only once. Another study also made use of these data, one on T cells in Graves' hyperthyroidism and ophthalmopathy.

This specimen was peripheral blood mononuclear cells (PBMCs), taken at new diagnosis, from a patient treated with antithyroid drugs. The receptor source for this set is a man aged 35 to 55 with Graves disease.

There are a few counts of this clonotype. V is TRBV20-1 and J is TRBJ2-2; D assignment may be TRBD1 or TRBD2 (5 bases each). This CDR3 region has 15 residues. Trimming took off 1 base at V and 4 bases at J, with 13 bases between the two ends. CDR1 and CDR2 from the germline V gene are DFQATT and SNEGSKA (reference sequence). Here the CDR3 DNA reads TGCAGTGCTAGAGGGGACCTAAAGAGCACCGGGGAGCTGTTTTTT. Translating it yields CSARGDLKSTGELFF.

The chain has TRBV12-3 or TRBV12-4 and TRBJ2-2, with 7 bases lining up with TRBD2. CDR3 length: 17 amino acids. V trimming: 2 bases; J trimming: 5 bases; junction bases outside the gene matches: 11. CDR3 sequence: CASSLKSGKIWTGELFF. As DNA, the CDR3 is TGTGCCAGCAGTTTAAAAAGCGGGAAGATTTGGACCGGGGAGCTGTTTTTT.

In this sample, this clonotype turned up many times. The chain links TRBV2 to TRBJ2-3, with TRBD2 matching over 12 bases. V was clipped by 5 bases and J by 14 bases; unmatched bases: 11. Germline CDR1 reads SNHLY; CDR2 reads FYNNEI. This CDR3 comprises 14 residues. CDR3 DNA sequence: TGTGCCAGCAGTCCGCTCGTGACTAGCGGGAGTTGGTATTTT. Encoded protein: CASSPLVTSGSWYF.

This clonotype was seen ten or more times. The chain is built from TRBV12-3 or TRBV12-4 and TRBJ2-1; D possibly corresponds to TRBD2 (5 bases). This CDR3 has 18 amino acids. Trimming cost V 2 bases and J 3 bases, with 20 bases left between them. This CDR3 is CASSLIIGSRTGYNEQFF. The DNA for the CDR3 is TGTGCCAGCAGTTTAATAATTGGGAGCCGGACTGGCTACAATGAGCAGTTCTTC.

This clonotype was picked up many times. The chain couples TRBV12-3 or TRBV12-4 to TRBJ2-2; D is unclear. The CDR3 length is 12 residues. Trimming removed 6 bases at V and 1 base at J, with 3 bases between. The CDR3 loop is CASRWNTGELFF. The CDR3 nucleotides are TGTGCCAGCAGGTGGAACACCGGGGAGCTGTTTTTT.

At least ten counts were recorded for this clonotype. The chain recombines TRBV6-2 or TRBV6-3 with TRBJ1-5; D uncertain. Germline CDR1 is MNHEY and CDR2 is SVGEGT. The CDR3 is made up of 15 amino acids. The V end lost 2 bases, the J end lost 0 bases, and 8 bases lay between the germline ends. The CDR3 DNA is TGTGCCAGCAGTTACGACTTTTATAGCAATCAGCCCCAGCATTTT. It specifies CASSYDFYSNQPQHF.

This clonotype was seen only a few times. The chain has TRBV27 and TRBJ2-7, with D possibly TRBD2 on 6 matching bases. The CDR3 is 14 amino acids. V lost 3 bases and J lost 3, with 12 bases in between. Germline V lookup: CDR1 MNHEY, CDR2 SMNVEV (reference sequence). The CDR3 region is CASSFGSSGYEQYF. In nucleotides, the CDR3 is TGTGCCAGCAGTTTCGGGAGTTCTGGCTACGAGCAGTACTTC.

This clonotype has at least ten counts. The rearrangement uses TRBV11-2 and TRBJ2-1, with TRBD1 matching over 8 bases. Losses at the gene ends were 1 base for V and 5 bases for J; bases not matched to a gene: 4. The CDR3 sequence is 15 residues long. From germline, CDR1 is SGHAT and CDR2 FQNNGV. The CDR3 loop is CASSLGDRGHNEQFF. CDR3 sequence (DNA): TGTGCCAGCAGCTTAGGTGACAGGGGCCACAATGAGCAGTTCTTC.

This rearrangement joins TRBV29-1 to TRBJ2-5, with TRBD2 matching over 11 bases. J gave up 10 bases and V 2 bases, and 9 bases lay outside the gene matches. The CDR3 length is 14 residues. The germline gives CDR1 SQVTM, CDR2 ANQGSEA. CDR3 sequence: CSVELAGGPGSQYF. The CDR3 DNA sequence: TGCAGCGTTGAACTAGCGGGAGGCCCCGGGAGCCAGTACTTC.

This clonotype appeared many times. The chain links TRBV2 to TRBJ2-3, with TRBD2 as a possible D gene (6 bases). The germline V gene encodes CDR1 SNHLY and CDR2 FYNNEI. There are 13 residues in the CDR3. V was trimmed by 6 bases and J by 1 base, leaving 8 bases between them. The CDR3 is CASSGGGTDTQYF. CDR3 sequence (DNA): TGTGCCAGCAGCGGAGGGGGCACAGATACGCAGTATTTT.

Only a few counts were recorded for this clonotype. The chain is built from TRBV10-3 and TRBJ1-1, with D possibly being TRBD1 (5 bases). This CDR3 contains 15 residues. V was shortened by 4 bases and J by 0 bases, with 12 bases between the two germline ends. Germline V gene lookup returns CDR1 ENHRY and CDR2 SYGVKD. CDR3 nucleotide sequence: TGTGCCATCAGTGCCACCTCAGGGCTGAACACTGAAGCTTTCTTT. Its protein product is CAISATSGLNTEAFF.

This clonotype was detected a few times. The J gene is TRBJ2-6, the V gene TRBV18; D is unresolved. Germline lookup yields CDR1 KGHSH and CDR2 LQKENI. The CDR3 extends over 15 amino acids. Trimming stripped 4 bases from V and 1 base from J, with 8 bases between. The CDR3 nucleotides read TGTGCCAGCTCACTCCCAAAATCTGGGGCCAACGTCCTGACTTTC. It specifies CASSLPKSGANVLTF.

This rearrangement joins TRBV28 to TRBJ2-7; no clear D. CDR1 is MDHEN, CDR2 SYDVKM, per germline. Trimming pared 3 bases from V and 8 bases from J, leaving 11 bases between. This CDR3 comprises 12 residues. CDR3 loop: CASSFRSAQQYF. CDR3 DNA sequence: TGTGCCAGCAGTTTTCGGTCAGCCCAGCAGTACTTC.

Ten or more counts support this clonotype. V usage is TRBV20-1 and J usage is TRBJ2-7, with D perhaps TRBD2 (5 bases). Trimming removed 6 bases at V and 8 bases at J, with 14 bases between. Germline CDR1 DFQATT, CDR2 SNEGSKA (reference sequence). The CDR3 sequence is 11 residues long. The CDR3 loop reads CSAGRGGQQYF. Here the CDR3 DNA reads TGCAGTGCCGGTAGAGGCGGGCAGCAGTACTTC.

This clonotype was seen more than once but under ten times. The chain recombines TRBV6-1 with TRBJ1-5; TRBD1 agrees at 9 bases. The trim removed 4 bases at V and 7 bases at J, leaving 5 bases unmatched. The CDR3 extends over 14 amino acids. CDR1 and CDR2 (germline): MNHNS, SASEGT. The CDR3 sequence is CASSGTGGHQPQHF. The CDR3 DNA reads as TGTGCCAGCAGTGGAACAGGGGGCCACCAGCCCCAGCATTTT.

The sample holds many counts of this clonotype. The V and J genes are TRBV20-1 and TRBJ2-1; possibly TRBD2 for D (6 bases). The germline V and J ends were trimmed by 6 bases and 7 bases, with 25 bases remaining between them. Germline assignment: CDR1 DFQATT and CDR2 SNEGSKA (reference sequence). This CDR3 contains 16 residues. CDR3 DNA: TGCAGTGCGACGCCGGGACTTTCCCCCCACCGGAATGAGCAGTTCTTC. As protein: CSATPGLSPHRNEQFF.

This clonotype was seen only a few times. The chain joins TRBV20-1 to TRBJ1-4; TRBD1 is a possible D gene (5 bases). CDR3 length: 13 residues. V lost 3 bases and J lost 4, with 9 bases in between. CDR1 and CDR2 (germline): DFQATT, SNEGSKA (reference sequence). The CDR3 spells CSARPGVNEKLFF. For the CDR3, the DNA is TGCAGTGCTAGGCCGGGGGTTAATGAAAAACTGTTTTTT.

This clonotype has ten or more counts. The chain employs TRBV7-8 and TRBJ2-7, with D possibly matching TRBD2 (5 bases). The ends were cut back, 5 bases at V and 3 bases at J, with 14 bases in the middle. The CDR3 is 14 residues long. The germline V gene encodes CDR1 SGHVS and CDR2 FQNEAQ. CDR3 sequence: CASSPGLLYYEQYF. The CDR3 DNA reads as TGTGCCAGCAGCCCCGGACTCCTTTACTACGAGCAGTACTTC.

This clonotype was counted ten times or more. The CDR3 coding sequence is TGTGCCAGCAGTTTCGGGGACTCACCCTACGAGCAGTACTTC. Its translation: CASSFGDSPYEQYF. The chain employs TRBV28 and TRBJ2-7; D is possibly TRBD2 (6 bases). Germline values: CDR1 MDHEN, CDR2 SYDVKM. V gave up 3 bases and J gave up 2 bases, with 11 bases separating them. CDR3 length: 14 residues. The full variable domain, with the rest looked up from reference TRBV28 and TRBJ2-7, is DVKVTQSSRYLVKRTGEKVFLECVQDMDHENMFWYRQDPGLGLRLIYFSYDVKMKEKGDIPEGYSVSREKKERFSLILESASTNQTSMYLCASSFGDSPYEQYFGPGTRLTVT.